This T cell receptor (beta chain) stems from a study of cytotoxic CD8 clonotypes in ibrutinib-treated CLL. Per germline, CDR1 SGHRS and CDR2 YFSETQ. CDR3 size: 13 residues. Trimming stripped 1 base from V and 4 bases from J, with 6 bases between. This clone came up once. Its matching antigen is unknown. The same CDR3 also results from other DNA sequences found in this sample. Points from the study as a whole: Public clonotypes, found uncommonly, either contracted or stayed stable on treatment.

The sequencing depth, 1 in 200,000 to 1 in 1 million T cells, was the target. Measured with immunoSEQ multiplex PCR; TCRdb has only the in-frame clones, and not every one. The sample holds approximately 84,000 clones, roughly 86% seen once. This TCR was sampled from a human donor with chronic lymphocytic leukemia. The sample consisted of PBMCs, taken before ibrutinib treatment. This chain joins TRBV5-1 and TRBJ1-5; D unresolved. For the CDR3, the DNA is TGCGCCAGCAGCTTGTCGGGGAATCAGCCCCAGCATTTT. The encoded protein is CASSLSGNQPQHF.